Below, one TCR beta chain is given with its context. Antigen specificity is unknown. The sample originates from a study of cytomegalovirus exposure and HLA in healthy donors. Germline loops: CDR1 MNHEY, CDR2 SVGAGI. CDR3 length: 14 amino acids. V shed 3 bases and J 6 bases; nucleotides not matched to a gene: 5. Overall study results and limits: Among the sequence variants, a highly shared cluster was likely an artifact of sequencing. A missense DCLRE1C variant was associated with V- and J-gene trimming of TCR beta chains in a later analysis, and an independent cohort replicated the association. According to a later analysis, donors in an Asian-associated ancestry cluster reportedly had fewer N-insertions than the roughly 640-donor mean. Most TCRs appeared rarely, but some public TCRs recurred in many donors.

PCR involved 60 Vbeta and 13 Jbeta primers. Sequenced by immunoSEQ multiplex PCR; TCRdb stores in-frame clones only, minus some. The table records around 90,000 clones, roughly 60% of them present only once. The rearrangement links TRBV6-5 to TRBJ2-3; TRBD2 matches at 8 bases. This TCR derives from a woman in her 30s in good health and CMV-seropositive. Sequencing was performed on PBMCs. CDR3: CASSYRAGEDTQYF. The CDR3 DNA is TGTGCCAGCAGTTATAGAGCGGGGGAGGATACGCAGTATTTT.